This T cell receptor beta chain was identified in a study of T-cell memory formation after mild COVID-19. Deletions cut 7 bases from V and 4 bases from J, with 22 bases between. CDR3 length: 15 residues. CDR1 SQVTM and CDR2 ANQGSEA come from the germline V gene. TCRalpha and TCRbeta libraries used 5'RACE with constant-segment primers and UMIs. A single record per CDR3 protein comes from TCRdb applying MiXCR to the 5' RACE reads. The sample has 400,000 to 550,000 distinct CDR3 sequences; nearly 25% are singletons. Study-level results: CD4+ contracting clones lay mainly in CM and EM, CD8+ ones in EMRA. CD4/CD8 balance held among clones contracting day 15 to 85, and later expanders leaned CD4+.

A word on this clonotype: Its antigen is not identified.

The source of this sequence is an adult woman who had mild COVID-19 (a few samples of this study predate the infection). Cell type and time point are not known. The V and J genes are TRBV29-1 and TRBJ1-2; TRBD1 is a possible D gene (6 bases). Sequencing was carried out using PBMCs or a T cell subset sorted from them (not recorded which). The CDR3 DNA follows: TGCAGCGCAGGACAGTCATCACGGGGGGTCTATGGCTACACCTTC. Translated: CSAGQSSRGVYGYTF.